This T cell receptor (beta chain) was sequenced in a study of blood T cell repertoires in COVID-19. Study in general: The analysed material was cDNA or gDNA that came from T cells, B-cell-depleted T cells, or PBMCs.

Measured with immunoSEQ multiplex PCR; TCRdb has only the in-frame clones, and not every one. The table has about 110,000 clones, roughly four fifths seen once; the top ten hold less than 8%. The CDR3 loop spans 15 amino acids. V dropped 4 bases and J dropped 4; count of bases not matched to a gene: 7. Germline V gene lookup returns CDR1 SGHRS and CDR2 YFSETQ. This receptor was taken from a man aged 65-85 years with acute or convalescent COVID-19. J is TRBJ1-3 and V is TRBV5-1; 8 bases match TRBD1. The sample consisted of peripheral blood. The CDR3 reads CASSAKTGDGNTIYF. The CDR3 region has the DNA TGCGCCAGCAGCGCCAAGACAGGGGACGGAAACACCATATATTTT.